The following is a T cell receptor (beta chain) sequence with its context. No cognate antigen has been identified for it. One base away there is no much larger clone; base qualities are not given. Genomic DNA was extracted from sorted cells for sequencing of the TCRbeta CDR3 region. The immunoSEQ Assay was used to sequence the TCRbeta CDR3 regions. Sourced from immuneACCESS, this table was stored by TCRdb with only in-frame sequences that have V and J called. A share of the clones is absent; for the studies checked, an unresolved V gene accounts for under half, and the remainder has no known explanation. The sample table holds approximately 58,000 clones, of which 84% were seen once. About 13% of the sample rests with the top ten. The trial excluded patients who had a history of autoimmune disease or were on systemic immunosuppression. Peripheral blood for TCR sequencing was drawn from every dose cohort at baseline, at cycle 4 day 1 and at cycle 7 day 1. The samples were drawn from a first-in-human, open-label, multicenter phase I dose-escalation trial of ivuxolimab. Adults with locally advanced or metastatic melanoma, renal cell carcinoma, hepatocellular carcinoma or head and neck squamous cell carcinoma were enrolled in the trial. Before TCR sequencing, CD4+ and CD8+ T cells were separately sorted from peripheral blood.

The sample belongs to a study of OX40 agonist ivuxolimab in advanced cancers. As for the study more broadly: The costimulatory receptor OX40 (CD134) was targeted by ivuxolimab, a fully human IgG2 agonistic monoclonal antibody. Intravenous ivuxolimab was administered to patients every 2 weeks at six dose levels: 0.01, 0.1, 0.3, 1.5, 3 and 10 mg/kg. Peripheral TCRbeta sequencing was intended to test whether TCR sequence diversity was altered and clonal T-cell expansion was caused by ivuxolimab. Of the 52 patients in dose escalation, about 20 had hepatocellular carcinoma, about 15 had melanoma, 9 had renal cell carcinoma and 9 had head and neck cancer. Partial responses occurred in three dose-escalation patients: two with cutaneous melanoma and one with hepatocellular carcinoma. The paper describes the monotherapy dose-escalation part (N of about 54 patients) of the phase I trial of ivuxolimab. Patients were allowed to have had prior anti-PD-1, anti-PD-L1 or anti-CTLA-4 therapy, and 30% to 40% of the dose-escalation patients had been treated with checkpoint inhibitors. A male proportion of roughly 80% and a mean age of around 60 years, ranging from roughly 23 to 85, were recorded for the dose-escalation cohort.

Overall results and qualifications from the work: Which antigens the clonally expanded peripheral T cells were specific for was not determined. In the 0.1-3.0 mg/kg groups, partial responders had among the lowest normalized peripheral clonal expansion, particularly in CD8+ T cells. Low levels of normalized T-cell clonal expansion were also seen in some patients who did not respond. On average, CD8+ T cells showed more expanded clones than CD4+ T cells after ivuxolimab. At doses of 0.1 to 3.0 mg/kg, clonal expansion of both CD4+ and CD8+ T cells in blood was seen between baseline and week 6.

The germline V gene gives CDR1 as SGHRS and CDR2 as YFSETQ. Cut back by 0 bases and 6 bases, the V and J ends lie 10 bases apart. The CDR3 contains 13 residues, cysteine and phenylalanine counted. Only the CDR3 region is kept as DNA, spanning 39 bases read in frame from base 1. The sequenced sample was CD4+ or CD8+ T cells sorted from blood, obtained in a trial of the OX40 agonist ivuxolimab. The sequence is built from TRBV5-1 and TRBJ2-7; the D gene lacks a confident call. This TCR came from an adult with an advanced solid tumor such as melanoma, head and neck, liver or kidney cancer. The CDR3: CASSLDPSPEQYF. The DNA sequence is given as TGCGCCAGCAGCTTGGACCCTTCGCCCGAGCAGTACTTC.